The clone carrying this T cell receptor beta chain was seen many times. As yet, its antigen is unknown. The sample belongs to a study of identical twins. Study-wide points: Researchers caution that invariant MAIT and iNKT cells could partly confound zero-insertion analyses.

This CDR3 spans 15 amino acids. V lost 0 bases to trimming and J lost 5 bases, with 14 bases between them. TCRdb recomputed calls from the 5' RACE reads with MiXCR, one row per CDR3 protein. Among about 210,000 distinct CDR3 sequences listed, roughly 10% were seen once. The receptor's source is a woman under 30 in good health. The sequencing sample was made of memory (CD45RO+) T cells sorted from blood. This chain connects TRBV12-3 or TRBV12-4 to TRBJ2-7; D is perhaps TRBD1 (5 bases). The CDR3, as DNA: TGTGCCAGCAGTTTAGCGCCCGTACAGGTCCACGAGCAGTACTTC. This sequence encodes CASSLAPVQVHEQYF.